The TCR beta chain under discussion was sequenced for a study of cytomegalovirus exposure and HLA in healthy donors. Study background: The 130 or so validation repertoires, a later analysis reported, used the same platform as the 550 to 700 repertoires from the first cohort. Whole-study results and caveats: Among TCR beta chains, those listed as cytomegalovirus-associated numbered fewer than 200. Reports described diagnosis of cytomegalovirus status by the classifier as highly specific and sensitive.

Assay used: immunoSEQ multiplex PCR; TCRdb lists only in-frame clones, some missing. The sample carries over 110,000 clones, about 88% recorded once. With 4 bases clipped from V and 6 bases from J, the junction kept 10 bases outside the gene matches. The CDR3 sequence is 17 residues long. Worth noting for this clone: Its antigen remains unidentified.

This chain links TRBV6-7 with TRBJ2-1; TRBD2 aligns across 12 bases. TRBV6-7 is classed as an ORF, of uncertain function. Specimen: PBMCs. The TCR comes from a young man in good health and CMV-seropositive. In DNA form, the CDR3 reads TGTGCCAGCAGTTCAGGGGAAACTAGCGGGAGGTTCAATGAGCAGTTCTTC. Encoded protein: CASSSGETSGRFNEQFF.